These 3 T cell receptor beta chains came from one sample sequenced in a study of T-cell memory formation after mild COVID-19. TCRdb reprocessed the 5' RACE reads via MiXCR and lists one record per CDR3 protein. Of 350,000 or so distinct CDR3 sequences in the sample, roughly 20% were seen once. Material: PBMCs or a T cell subset sorted from them (not recorded which). The receptors originated from a man between 18 and 35 years old who had mild COVID-19 (a few samples of this study predate the infection). Cell type and time point are not known.

V is TRBV20-1 and J is TRBJ2-3; tentative D call: TRBD2 (6 bases). The V end was cut by 0 bases, the J end by 2 bases, with 15 bases between. Per the germline V gene, CDR1 is DFQATT and CDR2 is SNEGSKA (reference sequence). The CDR3 loop spans 16 amino acids. CDR3 DNA sequence: TGCAGTGCTAGAGATCCCCTTAGCGGAATCACAGATACGCAGTATTTT. Protein: CSARDPLSGITDTQYF.

The rearrangement uses TRBV10-3 and TRBJ2-5, with 7 positions matching TRBD2. The CDR3 sequence is 13 residues long. Germline CDR1 reads ENHRY; CDR2 reads SYGVKD. With V trimmed by 8 bases and J by 5 bases, 8 bases remained unmatched. CDR3: CAIGREDGETQYF. The CDR3 nucleotides are TGTGCCATCGGCCGGGAGGATGGGGAGACCCAGTACTTC.

The chain uses TRBV7-9 and TRBJ2-1; D uncertain. Germline V CDR1 and CDR2: SEHNR, FQNEAQ (reference sequence). CDR3 size: 12 residues. V shed 4 bases and J shed 15 bases, with 16 bases lying between them. CDR3: CASSSNAMVMFF. In DNA form, the CDR3 reads TGTGCCAGCAGCTCCAACGCTATGGTGATGTTCTTC.